This T cell receptor beta chain was identified in a study of cytomegalovirus exposure and HLA in healthy donors. The study's findings and limits: In a later analysis, V- and J-gene trimming of beta chains associated with a DCLRE1C missense variant, replicated independently. A later analysis found common viral pathogens apparently linked to several of the most significant clusters.

The donors (healthy individuals) were bone marrow donors. In the case of this clone: What it recognizes is unknown.

60 Vbeta and 13 Jbeta primers were used in PCR. Only in-frame clones appear in the TCRdb table, and some are missing; sequencing was by immunoSEQ multiplex PCR. The sample lists tens of thousands of clones; 70% to 80% were seen once. Germline V gene lookup returns CDR1 SGHTA and CDR2 FQGNSA. The CDR3 runs to 13 residues. The V and J ends lost 2 bases and 8 bases respectively, with 12 bases between them. The chain has TRBV7-2 and TRBJ1-2; D possibly corresponds to TRBD1 (5 bases). Sequenced: PBMCs. The source is a woman between 40 and 55 years old in good health and CMV-seropositive. The chain's CDR3 is CASSLNGRDGYTF. DNA for the CDR3: TGTGCCAGCAGCTTAAACGGGAGGGACGGCTACACCTTC.